A selection of T cell receptor beta chains follows, all from one sample in a study of blood T cell repertoires in COVID-19. The data were produced by immunoSEQ multiplex PCR, yet TCRdb's version contains in-frame clones alone and is incomplete. Of tens of thousands of clones listed, 65% to 85% are singletons. The sample was peripheral blood. The receptors stem from a man aged 30 to 39 with COVID-19, enrolled during active disease. The CDR3 runs from the conserved cysteine through the conserved F or W. The D gene is left open where the match is weak. Rows may omit the clone size; those that give it use once, few, many or a size class.

J gene | clone size | D gene | V gene | CDR3 protein | CDR3 DNA
TRBJ2-2 | . | TRBD1 | TRBV6-6 | CASRTGTATGELFF | TGTGCCAGCAGAACCGGGACAGCCACCGGGGAGCTGTTTTTT
TRBJ1-5 | . | TRBD1 | TRBV7-2 | CASSSSGTASQPQHF | TGTGCCAGCAGCTCCTCCGGGACAGCAAGCCAGCCCCAGCATTTT
TRBJ2-1 | few | TRBD2 | TRBV19 | CASSPAGDYNEQFF | TGTGCCAGTAGTCCAGCGGGAGACTACAATGAGCAGTTCTTC
TRBJ2-7 | . | . | TRBV5-6 | CASSNGLAEGYEQYF | TGTGCCAGCAGCAACGGACTGGCGGAGGGCTACGAGCAGTACTTC
TRBJ1-1 | . | TRBD1 | TRBV4-1 | CASSQDMTGKNTEAFF | TGCGCCAGCAGCCAAGATATGACAGGGAAGAACACTGAAGCTTTCTTT
TRBJ2-3 | . | . | TRBV5-1 | CASSSGTLITDTQYF | TGCGCCAGCAGCTCTGGGACATTAATCACAGATACGCAGTATTTT
TRBJ1-5 | . | . | TRBV28 | CASSLQAGSNQPQHF | TGTGCCAGCAGTTTGCAGGCGGGGAGCAATCAGCCCCAGCATTTT
TRBJ1-1 | . | . | TRBV19 | CASRGRVANTEAFF | TGTGCCAGTAGAGGGAGGGTTGCGAACACTGAAGCTTTCTTT
TRBJ2-7 | . | TRBD2 | TRBV28 | CASSFQLAALTYEQYF | TGTGCCAGCAGTTTCCAACTAGCGGCGTTAACCTACGAGCAGTACTTC
TRBJ2-4 | . | . | TRBV7-2 | CASSSRFGTKNIQYF | TGTGCCAGCAGCTCAAGATTTGGCACCAAAAACATTCAGTACTTC
TRBJ2-4 | few | . | TRBV10-1 | CASSEGERNIQYF | TGCGCCAGCAGTGAGGGGGAGAGAAACATTCAGTACTTC
TRBJ1-2 | . | . | TRBV7-9 | CASSLTASNYGYTF | TGTGCCAGCAGCTTAACTGCCTCTAACTATGGCTACACCTTC
TRBJ2-7 | . | TRBD1 | TRBV6-2/TRBV6-3 | CASSYSRGGGTHEQYF | TGTGCCAGCAGTTACTCGAGAGGGGGCGGAACCCACGAGCAGTACTTC
TRBJ1-4 | . | . | TRBV19 | CASSLGGTNEKLFF | TGTGCCAGTTCCCTTGGGGGGACTAATGAAAAACTGTTTTTT
TRBJ2-7 | . | TRBD1 | TRBV18 | CASSQQPGQVYEQYF | TGTGCCAGCTCACAGCAACCGGGACAGGTTTACGAGCAGTACTTC
TRBJ2-1 | . | TRBD2 | TRBV3-1/TRBV3-2 | CASSLGGMDNEQFF | TGTGCCAGCAGCCTGGGAGGGATGGATAATGAGCAGTTCTTC
TRBJ1-1 | . | . | TRBV28 | CASTSRGGAEAFF | TGTGCCAGCACCTCGAGGGGGGGCGCTGAAGCTTTCTTT
TRBJ1-1 | . | . | TRBV11-2 | CASRQQGMNTEAFF | TGTGCCAGCAGACAACAGGGTATGAACACTGAAGCTTTCTTT
TRBJ2-7 | . | TRBD2 | TRBV28 | CASTSLTSGTYEQYF | TGTGCCAGCACCTCGTTAACTAGCGGCACCTACGAGCAGTACTTC
TRBJ1-2 | . | . | TRBV30 | CAWSPYGYTF | TGTGCCTGGAGTCCTTATGGCTACACCTTC
TRBJ1-1 | . | TRBD1 | TRBV29-1 | CSGGQGLTEAFF | TGCAGCGGGGGACAGGGATTAACTGAAGCTTTCTTT
TRBJ2-3 | few | TRBD2 | TRBV3-1/TRBV3-2 | CASSHGTSGYTDTQYF | TGTGCCAGCAGCCATGGGACTAGCGGTTACACAGATACGCAGTATTTT